Presented here are 11 T cell receptor beta chains from one specimen sequenced in a study of spatial heterogeneity in lung cancer. The time point is: blood at routine non-recurrence follow-up after resection. Tumor, nontumor lung or frozen PBMC supplied whole RNA, sequenced without sorting. TCRdb reprocessed the 5' RACE reads via MiXCR and lists one record per CDR3 protein. The table lists 50,000 to 60,000 distinct CDR3 sequences, less than 9.5% of them singletons. The sequenced sample was PBMCs, obtained at follow-up. These receptors came from a female donor with early-stage non-small cell lung cancer.

This clonotype has a count of ten or more. The chain recombines TRBV6-5 with TRBJ1-2; D is uncertain. The CDR3 runs 15 residues. Trimming removed 6 bases from V and 4 bases from J, with 18 bases in between. Looked up from germline, CDR1 is MNHEY and CDR2 is SVGAGI. The CDR3 DNA is TGTGCCAGCAGCTCCGAGTTCAGGTCCGCCTATGGCTACACCTTC. Amino acid sequence: CASSSEFRSAYGYTF.

This clonotype was seen a few times. The CDR3 DNA follows: TGTGCCAGCAGCTCGGGACAGGGGGCCGGAACTCCCCCTGAAAAACTGTTTTTT. As protein: CASSSGQGAGTPPEKLFF. V is TRBV7-9 and J is TRBJ1-4; 12 bases agree with TRBD1. Germline CDR1 is SEHNR and CDR2 is FQNEAQ (reference sequence). J was trimmed by 7 bases and V by 4 bases; bases with no gene match: 13. This CDR3 spans 18 amino acids.

V gene TRBV5-5 combines with J gene TRBJ2-5, with D tentatively TRBD1 (6 bases). V dropped 5 bases and J dropped 0 bases, with 11 bases sitting between them. Germline loops: CDR1 SGHKS, CDR2 YYEKEE (reference sequence). This CDR3 spans 14 amino acids. The CDR3 nucleotides are TGTGCCAGCAGACCGGGACACAACCAAGAGACCCAGTACTTC. Translated: CASRPGHNQETQYF.

The sample holds many counts of this clonotype. The chain recombines TRBV18 with TRBJ2-3, with TRBD2 matching over 8 bases. CDR1 is KGHSH and CDR2 is LQKENI in the germline V gene. V dropped 1 base and J dropped 4; count of bases not matched to a gene: 4. This CDR3 region has 15 residues. CDR3 bases: TGTGCCAGCTCACCACTCGGGGGGGCTTCAGATACGCAGTATTTT. This sequence encodes CASSPLGGASDTQYF.

The chain uses TRBV19 and TRBJ1-5; possibly TRBD1 for D (6 bases). Trimming cost V 7 bases and J 0 bases, with 7 bases left between them. The CDR3 contains 13 residues. Germline V lookup: CDR1 LNHDA, CDR2 SQIVND (reference sequence). CDR3 residues: CASTGASNQPQHF. The DNA for the CDR3 is TGTGCCAGTACGGGGGCTAGCAATCAGCCCCAGCATTTT.

In DNA, the CDR3 is TGTGCCAGCAGTACCCAACCTACAGGGTACAATGAGCAGTTCTTC. It specifies CASSTQPTGYNEQFF. V and J are TRBV2 and TRBJ2-1; D perhaps matches TRBD1 (6 bases). The CDR3 spans 15 residues. V dropped 5 bases and J dropped 4 bases, with 15 bases sitting between them. Germline CDR1 SNHLY, CDR2 FYNNEI.

The V and J genes are TRBV14 and TRBJ2-1; 11 bases match TRBD2. The germline V gene encodes CDR1 SGHDN and CDR2 FVKESK. The V and J ends lost 4 bases and 11 bases, in that order; junction bases with no gene match: 13. This CDR3 contains 16 residues. CDR3 DNA: TGTGCCAGCAGCCGGACTCTAGCGGGGGGCCGCAGGCAGCAGTTCTTC. Its protein product is CASSRTLAGGRRQQFF.

The chain uses TRBV5-1 and TRBJ2-3, with D unresolved. CDR3 length: 14 amino acids. V was pared by 0 bases and J by 4 bases, with 9 bases between. CDR1 and CDR2 (germline): SGHRS, YFSETQ. Here the CDR3 DNA reads TGCGCCAGCAGCTTGGCCTCGAGTTCAGATACGCAGTATTTT. As protein: CASSLASSSDTQYF.

This clonotype was counted ten times or more. The chain recombines TRBV4-1 with TRBJ2-1, with 11 nucleotides matching TRBD2. CDR1 MGHRA and CDR2 YSYEKL come from the germline V gene. J gave up 5 bases and V 5 bases, and 11 bases lay outside the gene matches. There are 17 residues in the CDR3. The CDR3: CASSYRTGTSGNNEQFF. The CDR3 bases are TGCGCCAGCAGCTATCGAACCGGGACTAGCGGAAACAATGAGCAGTTCTTC.

At least ten counts were recorded for this clonotype. The rearrangement links TRBV20-1 to TRBJ1-1; a possible D gene is TRBD1 (5 bases). The CDR3 sequence is 13 residues long. Germline CDR1 reads DFQATT; CDR2 reads SNEGSKA (reference sequence). Trimming removed 7 bases from V and 1 base from J, with 13 bases in between. CDR3: CSGEGRTNTEAFF. As DNA, the CDR3 is TGCAGTGGTGAGGGACGGACGAACACTGAAGCTTTCTTT.

This clonotype was picked up many times. The chain links TRBV19 to TRBJ1-5; weak D call: TRBD1 (5 bases). The germline gives CDR1 LNHDA, CDR2 SQIVND (reference sequence). V lost 6 bases and J lost 3, with 15 bases in between. The CDR3 has 15 amino acids. The CDR3 nucleotides read TGTGCCAGTAGGTCACGGGGCGCGAACAATCAGCCCCAGCATTTT. It specifies CASRSRGANNQPQHF.